This T cell receptor (beta chain) is drawn from a study of graft-versus-host responses after intestinal transplantation. Overall study: Each transplant was multivisceral, liver-intestinal, or isolated intestinal. Anti-thymocyte globulin was used for induction in all recipients, who then took tacrolimus and steroids for two to four years.

The CDR3 covers 17 residues. Per germline, CDR1 MNHNS and CDR2 SASEGT. Trimming removed 2 bases from V and 6 bases from J, with 17 bases in between. This clone was seen a single time. Its target is not known. Assay: immunoSEQ multiplex PCR; the TCRdb copy retains only in-frame clones and omits some. The sample lists 40,000 to 60,000 clones, roughly 84% occurring once. This chain links TRBV6-1 with TRBJ1-6; D uncertain. The sample was unstimulated CD4+ T cells sorted from spleen or lymph node cells, taken before transplant. This clonotype originated in a human donor who was the organ donor for an intestinal transplant. In nucleotides, the CDR3 is TGTGCCAGCAGTGAAACTGGTAGGGTCGGGCGTAATTCACCCCTCCACTTT. Its protein is CASSETGRVGRNSPLHF.